Described below is a single T cell receptor beta chain sequence and its context. This study enrolled people aged about 18 to 90 from 24 US geographic areas. Cohort allocation depended upon clinical history that participants reported. This sample stems from a study of blood T cell repertoires in COVID-19. Study as a whole: Nucleic acid was either cDNA or gDNA, and it came from T cells, B-cell-depleted T cells, or PBMCs.

Profiled with immunoSEQ multiplex PCR; TCRdb holds only in-frame clones, not every one. In the table there are over 250,000 clones, just under 90% of which are singletons. This CDR3 has 13 residues. V was cut by 8 bases and J by 3 bases, with 8 bases left in between. The V call is TRBV12-3 or TRBV12-4, the J call TRBJ2-6; unclear D gene. The sample comprised PBMCs or T cells enriched from blood (not recorded which). This sequence was found in a woman aged 60-75 years who had recovered from COVID-19. CDR3 in DNA: TGTGCCAGCTCGGGTTATGGGGCCAACGTCCTGACTTTC. Protein: CASSGYGANVLTF.